These T cell receptor beta chains were read from a single sample in a study of blood T cell repertoires in COVID-19. Clones were sequenced by immunoSEQ multiplex PCR, and TCRdb holds only the in-frame ones, with some missing. This table holds approximately 140,000 clones, roughly 78% found once. The sequenced material came from peripheral blood. The origin of the receptors is a human donor with acute or convalescent COVID-19. The donor label of this sample is uncertain. Each CDR3 is given without its conserved first and last residue.

TRBJ2-7 | TRBV19 | ASSIGGRTYEQY
TRBJ1-1 | TRBV7-9 | ASSLLTGAEAF
TRBJ1-1 | TRBV2 | ASRKQGGITEAF
TRBJ1-4 | TRBV10-3 | AISEVGVEKLF
TRBJ1-6 | TRBV6-5 | ASRGSSYNSPLH
TRBJ2-1 | TRBV11-2 | ASSLRGFYNEQF
TRBJ2-3 | TRBV13 | ASSLRTSGGGSTDTQY
TRBJ1-2 | TRBV7-9 | ASSFLREGVNYGYT
TRBJ2-3 | TRBV4-3 | ASSRLSTGRDTDTQY
TRBJ1-1 | TRBV12-5 | ASVRGGSSRAF
TRBJ2-1 | TRBV5-1 | ASSLQSGGEQF
TRBJ1-5 | TRBV19 | ASSIDPGGGNQPQH
TRBJ2-5 | TRBV6-2/TRBV6-3 | ASSRLETQY
TRBJ1-2 | TRBV7-2 | ASSLRTGQGLGGYT
TRBJ2-5 | TRBV6-5 | ASAVQETQY
TRBJ1-5 | TRBV2 | ASSIDRGNQPQH
TRBJ2-3 | TRBV7-9 | ASSSWGQRILDTQY
TRBJ1-3 | TRBV19 | ASSSPDRAGNTIY
TRBJ2-4 | TRBV15 | ATSRERGGVAKNIQY
TRBJ1-3 | TRBV7-8 | ASSLGLLPTSGNTIY
TRBJ2-7 | TRBV5-6 | ASSRDRGEQY
TRBJ1-1 | TRBV7-8 | ASSLRGLSTEAF
TRBJ1-1 | TRBV6-5 | ASSYGLMGLNTEAF
TRBJ2-7 | TRBV6-2/TRBV6-3 | ASSPSRTSAPYEQY
TRBJ2-1 | TRBV30 | AWRLKGGDNEQF
TRBJ1-2 | TRBV30 | AWSQTGMDYGYT
TRBJ1-5 | TRBV18 | ASSPEGSGQPQH
TRBJ2-3 | TRBV18 | ASSPRARGLSTDTQY
TRBJ2-6 | TRBV2 | ASSVIAGANVLT
TRBJ2-6 | TRBV3-1/TRBV3-2 | ASSPPRGSANVLT
TRBJ2-2 | TRBV2 | ASMRLASLTGELF
TRBJ1-1 | TRBV7-9 | ASSRDRGREAF
TRBJ1-4 | TRBV6-1 | ASSEDRGLEKLF
TRBJ1-1 | TRBV18 | ASSPRDREAEAF
TRBJ1-2 | TRBV10-3 | ATNRENANGYT